The 28 T cell receptor beta chains below all came from one sample that was sequenced in a study of pediatric ulcerative colitis. Assay: immunoSEQ multiplex PCR; the TCRdb copy retains only in-frame clones and omits some. The sample shows roughly 30,000 clones, around 80% of them seen only once. Sequenced material: blood. The receptors stem from a boy between 5 and 17 years old with severe ulcerative colitis.

The V and J genes are TRBV7-9 and TRBJ1-1; D is possibly TRBD1 (5 bases). Germline CDR1 reads SEHNR; CDR2 reads FQNEAQ (reference sequence). Trimming took 8 bases from V and 0 from J, leaving 16 bases between them. The CDR3 is 15 amino acids. CDR3 region: CASFPEEGMNTEAFF. The CDR3 DNA sequence: TGTGCCAGCTTCCCCGAGGAGGGGATGAACACTGAAGCTTTCTTT.

The chain employs TRBV2 and TRBJ2-4; D is undetermined. This CDR3 contains 13 residues. Per the germline V gene, CDR1 is SNHLY and CDR2 is FYNNEI. Trimming took off 4 bases at V and 0 bases at J, with 4 bases between the two ends. The CDR3 spells CASSAKAKNIQYF. The DNA for the CDR3 is TGTGCCAGCAGTGCTAAAGCCAAAAACATTCAGTACTTC.

The chain is built from TRBV27 and TRBJ1-1; possible D gene TRBD1, 5 bases. The length of the CDR3 is 11 residues. Deletions cut 11 bases from V and 4 bases from J, with 11 bases between. Per the germline V gene, CDR1 is MNHEY and CDR2 is SMNVEV (reference sequence). The CDR3 DNA is TGTGCCGCTGGGGGGGGCACTGAAGCTTTCTTT. Translating it yields CAAGGGTEAFF.

Only one count was recorded for this clone. The rearrangement joins TRBV2 to TRBJ1-4; TRBD1 might be the D (5 bases). Germline CDR1 is SNHLY and CDR2 is FYNNEI. The CDR3 has 14 amino acids. Trimming stripped 3 bases from V and 8 bases from J, with 13 bases between. The CDR3 is CASSEGVVPEKLFF. CDR3 nucleotides: TGTGCCAGCAGTGAGGGGGTGGTTCCAGAAAAACTGTTTTTT.

V usage is TRBV6-6 and J usage is TRBJ1-2; no clear D. V lost 5 bases, J lost 9 bases, and 16 bases lay in between. Germline V lookup: CDR1 MNHNY, CDR2 SVGAGI (reference sequence). The CDR3 is made up of 13 amino acids. The CDR3 DNA reads as TGTGCCAGCAGTCAAGGAGTCGAGTATCGCTACACCTTC. It codes for CASSQGVEYRYTF.

This sequence joins TRBV7-8 and TRBJ2-1; D not certain. V lost 4 bases to trimming and J lost 2 bases, with 12 bases between them. Per the germline V gene, CDR1 is SGHVS and CDR2 is FQNEAQ. CDR3 length: 15 amino acids. The CDR3 DNA reads TGTGCCAGCAGCTCAGTGCGCCCGACCTACAATGAGCAGTTCTTC. Translating it yields CASSSVRPTYNEQFF.

The rearrangement joins TRBV18 to TRBJ1-6; 9 bases are a match to TRBD1. The CDR3 covers 15 residues. With V trimmed by 2 bases and J by 9 bases, 5 bases remained unmatched. Germline loops: CDR1 KGHSH, CDR2 LQKENI. This CDR3 is CASSPSRDRVSPLHF. Here the CDR3 DNA reads TGTGCCAGCTCACCATCCCGGGACAGGGTTTCACCCCTCCACTTT.

The chain is built from TRBV6-1 and TRBJ1-6, with TRBD1 as a possible D gene (6 bases). The CDR3 runs to 14 residues. The germline V gene has CDR1 MNHNS and CDR2 SASEGT. V dropped 3 bases and J dropped 9 bases, with 12 bases sitting between them. The CDR3 sequence is CASSDGTSGSPLHF. In nucleotides, the CDR3 is TGTGCCAGCAGTGACGGGACATCTGGTTCACCCCTCCACTTT.

This clone was seen a handful of times. The rearrangement joins TRBV2 to TRBJ1-1, with a tentative D call TRBD1 (5 bases). The CDR3 is made up of 13 amino acids. The ends were cut back, 6 bases at V and 1 base at J, with 9 bases in the middle. Per germline, CDR1 SNHLY and CDR2 FYNNEI. The CDR3 DNA is TGTGCCAGCAGAATAACAGGGAACACTGAAGCTTTCTTT. Residues: CASRITGNTEAFF.

The CDR3 nucleotides are TGTGCCAGCAGCCACCTGAGCACTACCCGAGCTTTCTTT. Amino acid sequence: CASSHLSTTRAFF. The V gene is TRBV11-3, the J gene TRBJ1-1; D unclear. The CDR3 totals 13 residues. Between the trimmed V and J ends, which lost 5 bases and 10 bases, there was a span of 17 bases. The germline V gene has CDR1 SGHNT and CDR2 YENEEA.

The rearrangement uses TRBV5-1 and TRBJ1-6; D gene unclear. V was trimmed by 3 bases and J by 2 bases, leaving 9 bases between them. The germline gives CDR1 SGHRS, CDR2 YFSETQ. CDR3 size: 15 residues. DNA of the CDR3: TGCGCCAGCAGCTGGGGTGGGACCTATAATTCACCCCTCCACTTT. It specifies CASSWGGTYNSPLHF.

The chain carries TRBV6-6 and TRBJ2-3; TRBD1 is a possible D gene (6 bases). The germline gives CDR1 MNHNY, CDR2 SVGAGI (reference sequence). The V and J ends lost 7 bases and 1 base respectively, with 18 bases between them. The CDR3 totals 16 residues. This CDR3 reads CASIHRMGARTDTQYF. In DNA, the CDR3 is TGTGCCAGCATCCACCGGATGGGGGCCCGCACAGATACGCAGTATTTT.

The chain joins TRBV9 to TRBJ1-2, with unresolved D. This CDR3 region has 10 residues. Trimming cost V 5 bases and J 8 bases, with 7 bases left between them. CDR1 and CDR2 (germline): SGDLS, YYNGEE. In DNA, the CDR3 is TGTGCCAGCAGTGGTAGCGGCTACACCTTC. Its translation is CASSGSGYTF.

The chain combines TRBV6-4 with TRBJ2-3, with D maybe TRBD1 (6 bases). This CDR3 spans 15 amino acids. Germline CDR1 is MRHNA and CDR2 is SNTAGT. V lost 0 bases and J lost 2, with 9 bases in between. The DNA for the CDR3 is TGTGCCAGCAGTGACTCCGGACAGATCACAGATACGCAGTATTTT. Protein sequence: CASSDSGQITDTQYF.

A few counts support this clone. V usage is TRBV7-9 and J usage is TRBJ2-7; D perhaps matches TRBD2 (6 bases). The CDR3 has 13 amino acids. Germline V gene sequence: CDR1 SEHNR, CDR2 FQNEAQ (reference sequence). V shed 7 bases and J shed 7 bases, with 17 bases lying between them. The CDR3 here is CASNKPGAVEQYF. The CDR3 region has the DNA TGTGCCAGCAACAAACCGGGAGCCGTTGAGCAGTACTTC.

For the CDR3, the DNA is TGTGCCAGCTCACCACTGACAGGGCAAACCTCCTACAATGAGCAGTTCTTC. Its protein product is CASSPLTGQTSYNEQFF. This chain links TRBV18 with TRBJ2-1, with 7 bases that match TRBD1. The ends lost 1 base at V and 0 bases at J; junction bases unmatched: 6. The CDR3 runs to 17 residues. The germline V gene encodes CDR1 KGHSH and CDR2 LQKENI.

The rearrangement links TRBV6-5 to TRBJ1-6, with a weak D call TRBD1 (5 bases). The V end was cut by 0 bases, the J end by 6 bases, with 6 bases between. The CDR3 loop spans 14 amino acids. Germline CDR1 MNHEY, CDR2 SVGAGI. CDR3 residues: CASSYSTVNSPLHF. The CDR3 bases are TGTGCCAGCAGTTACTCGACAGTTAATTCACCCCTCCACTTT.

V is TRBV2 and J is TRBJ2-2; D unclear. This CDR3 comprises 14 residues. In germline, CDR1 is SNHLY, CDR2 FYNNEI. V dropped 5 bases and J dropped 4 bases, with 11 bases sitting between them. CDR3: CASSIIPVTGELFF. DNA for the CDR3: TGTGCCAGCAGTATAATCCCGGTCACCGGGGAGCTGTTTTTT. Looking up the rest from reference TRBV2 and TRBJ2-2 gives the full variable domain: EPEVTQTPSHQVTQMGQEVILRCVPISNHLYFYWYRQILGQKVEFLVSFYNNEISEKSEIFDDQFSVERPDGSNFTLKIRSTKLEDSAMYFCASSIIPVTGELFFGEGSRLTVL.

This clone appeared a few times. This chain uses TRBV2 with TRBJ1-1; unclear D gene. Trimming left V 2 bases short and J 3 bases short, with 10 bases between. The CDR3 length is 14 residues. Germline V lookup: CDR1 SNHLY, CDR2 FYNNEI. CDR3 region: CASSERFQDTEAFF. For the CDR3, the DNA is TGTGCCAGCAGTGAAAGGTTCCAGGACACTGAAGCTTTCTTT.

The chain links TRBV11-2 to TRBJ2-1; 8 bases line up with TRBD1. Germline V gene sequence: CDR1 SGHAT, CDR2 FQNNGV. The V gene end was trimmed by 2 bases and the J gene end by 7 bases; junction bases not matched to a gene: 10. This CDR3 comprises 16 residues. CDR3 DNA sequence: TGTGCCAGCAGCTTAAGGCAGGACAGGGCCTTGAATGAGCAGTTCTTC. Encoded protein: CASSLRQDRALNEQFF.

This clone was picked up a small number of times. This chain uses TRBV18 with TRBJ1-5; 7 nucleotides match TRBD1. Germline loops: CDR1 KGHSH, CDR2 LQKENI. The J segment lost 4 bases and the V segment lost 6 bases, leaving 6 bases of the junction unmatched. The CDR3 extends over 14 amino acids. The CDR3 nucleotides read TGTGCCAGCTCTCCGGGACAGAAAAATCAGCCCCAGCATTTT. Translating it yields CASSPGQKNQPQHF.

The rearrangement links TRBV6-5 to TRBJ1-1; possibly TRBD1 for D (5 bases). Germline lookup yields CDR1 MNHEY and CDR2 SVGAGI. This CDR3 comprises 13 residues. The V and J ends lost 7 bases and 1 base respectively, with 10 bases between them. This chain's CDR3 is CASNQDRNTEAFF. CDR3 nucleotides: TGTGCCAGCAACCAAGACAGGAACACTGAAGCTTTCTTT.

CDR3 protein: CAGTVPNTGELFF. DNA of the CDR3: TGTGCCGGGACGGTCCCGAACACCGGGGAGCTGTTTTTT. This rearrangement joins TRBV6-1 to TRBJ2-2, with D perhaps matching TRBD1 or TRBD2 (5 bases each). CDR1 MNHNS and CDR2 SASEGT come from the germline V gene. CDR3 length: 13 amino acids. V lost 11 bases, J lost 0 bases, and 10 bases lay in between.

The rearrangement uses TRBV14 and TRBJ1-2; 9 nucleotides match TRBD1. This CDR3 spans 15 amino acids. The V and J ends lost 2 bases and 8 bases, in that order; junction bases with no gene match: 9. Per the germline V gene, CDR1 is SGHDN and CDR2 is FVKESK. In nucleotides, the CDR3 is TGTGCCAGCAGCCAAAACTGGGACAGGGTCGGGGGCTACACCTTC. This encodes CASSQNWDRVGGYTF. Full variable domain (remainder filled in from reference TRBV14 and TRBJ1-2): EAGVTQFPSHSVIEKGQTVTLRCDPISGHDNLYWYRRVMGKEIKFLLHFVKESKQDESGMPNNRFLAERTGGTYSTLKVQPAELEDSGVYFCASSQNWDRVGGYTFGSGTRLTVV.

This chain joins TRBV25-1 and TRBJ2-7, with 8 bases matching TRBD2. Germline V lookup: CDR1 MGHDK, CDR2 SYGVNS. The trim removed 2 bases at V and 5 bases at J, leaving 11 bases unmatched. The CDR3 extends over 16 amino acids. CDR3 bases: TGTGCCAGCAGTGAACCGGGGGGGGCAGGGAAGAACGAGCAGTACTTC. Encoded protein: CASSEPGGAGKNEQYF.

CDR3 region: CASSLPPVLGLPNTEAFF. The CDR3 bases are TGTGCCAGCAGTTTGCCCCCGGTACTCGGTTTGCCGAACACTGAAGCTTTCTTT. The chain carries TRBV28 and TRBJ1-1, with D unclear. CDR1 and CDR2 (germline): MDHEN, SYDVKM. This CDR3 contains 18 residues. V dropped 3 bases and J dropped 1 base, with 21 bases sitting between them.

V gene TRBV11-2 combines with J gene TRBJ1-6, with D unclear. V lost 0 bases to trimming and J lost 2 bases, with 8 bases between them. The length of the CDR3 is 16 residues. Looked up from germline, CDR1 is SGHAT and CDR2 is FQNNGV. For the CDR3, the DNA is TGTGCCAGCAGCTTAGACGCTCTTCCCTATAATTCACCCCTCCACTTT. Its translation is CASSLDALPYNSPLHF.

This rearrangement joins TRBV19 to TRBJ1-2; TRBD1 matches 7 bases. CDR1 and CDR2 from the germline V gene are LNHDA and SQIVND (reference sequence). V gave up 6 bases and J gave up 7 bases; unmatched junction bases: 11. The CDR3 is made up of 14 amino acids. The DNA of the CDR3 is TGTGCCAGTAGCCCAGGAGGCGGGACAGCTGGCTACACCTTC. Its protein is CASSPGGGTAGYTF. Using reference TRBV19 and TRBJ1-2 for the parts outside the CDR3, the full variable domain is DGGITQSPKYLFRKEGQNVTLSCEQNLNHDAMYWYRQDPGQGLRLIYYSQIVNDFQKGDIAEGYSVSREKKESFPLTVTSAQKNPTAFYLCASSPGGGTAGYTFGSGTRLTVV.